A single sample gave rise to the 3 T cell receptor beta chains below, sequenced in a study of identical twins (dated by TCRdb to 2016 to 2018). The library was built by means of 5' RACE. TCRdb records Illumina HiSeq 2000 as the sequencer. TCRdb itself trimmed the public reads at Q25 with fastp, ran MiXCR and retained productive beta chains. Every entry covers one CDR3 protein and lists the most common genes and DNA from its rows. The sample table holds over 500,000 distinct CDR3 sequences, of which around 20% were seen once. The ten largest clones add up to 0.75% to 0.95% of the sample. These data were also filed under a second study, of T cells expressing NK-cell markers.

Specimen: CD4+ T cells sorted from blood. These receptors all come from a woman in her late teens or twenties in good health.

This clonotype has at least ten counts. The V call is TRBV12-3 or TRBV12-4, the J call TRBJ1-1; a weak D match, TRBD1 (5 bases). The length of the CDR3 is 11 residues. V dropped 3 bases and J dropped 7 bases, with 6 bases sitting between them. The CDR3 sequence is CASSFRGEAFF. As DNA, the CDR3 is TGTGCCAGCAGTTTTAGGGGTGAAGCTTTCTTT.

This clonotype turned up a few times. The chain employs TRBV5-1 and TRBJ2-7; D assignment may be TRBD1 or TRBD2 (5 bases each). Germline CDR1 and CDR2: SGHRS and YFSETQ. Trimming left V 5 bases short and J 3 bases short, with 12 bases between. The CDR3 length is 13 residues. In DNA, the CDR3 is TGCGCCAGCAGTACCGGGGCAGACTACGAGCAGTACTTC. This sequence encodes CASSTGADYEQYF.

The rearrangement uses TRBV20-1 and TRBJ2-2; tentative D call: TRBD2 (6 bases). Germline CDR1 reads DFQATT; CDR2 reads SNEGSKA (reference sequence). CDR3 length equals 14 residues. Between the trimmed V and J ends, which lost 6 bases and 7 bases, there was a span of 18 bases. The CDR3 sequence: CSAPSPLASGELFF. CDR3 DNA sequence: TGCAGTGCCCCCTCCCCCCTAGCGAGCGGGGAGCTGTTTTTT.